The entry below gives a single T cell receptor beta chain sequence along with its context. Using immunoSEQ multiplex PCR, the repertoire was profiled, and TCRdb retains in-frame clones only, with some absent. The sample holds approximately 500,000 clones, roughly 95% seen once. This specimen belongs to a study of shared clonotypes between healthy human individuals. V dropped 8 bases and J dropped 2; count of bases not matched to a gene: 16. The V gene's germline CDR1 is SGHNT and CDR2 YYREEE (reference sequence). The CDR3 totals 16 residues. The clonotype was recovered from a woman aged 25 to 39 in good health. Sequenced input: naive CD4+ T cells sorted from blood. Subset specified: CD45RA+ positively selected. The rearrangement uses TRBV5-4 and TRBJ2-7, with 7 bases lining up with TRBD2. CDR3 bases: TGTGCCAGTTCGGGAGGAGGCGGGGTGCAGGCCTACGAGCAGTACTTC. This encodes CASSGGGGVQAYEQYF.